The text below deals with one T cell receptor beta chain. Its antigen is not identified. CDR1 SGHAT and CDR2 FQNNGV come from the germline V gene. The length of the CDR3 is 15 residues. The V end was cut by 1 base, the J end by 1 base, with 7 bases between. Using immunoSEQ multiplex PCR, the repertoire was profiled, and TCRdb retains in-frame clones only, with some absent. The sample records 20,000 to 25,000 clones, around 94% being singletons. This entry belongs to a study of graft-versus-host responses after intestinal transplantation. Study at large: Multivisceral, liver-intestinal, or isolated intestinal grafts were transplanted into recipients. Study-wide points: GvH clones occurred in recipient marrow; some first appeared in ileum or blood. Early after transplant, HvG declines were associated with peak levels of circulating GvH clones. Patients with graft-donor T cell macrochimerism had high graft-versus-host to host-versus-graft clonal ratios in allografts.

This specimen consisted of PBMCs, obtained about 250 days after intestinal transplant. The clonotype comes from a human patient who received an intestinal transplant, so some T cells may come from the graft donor. This chain connects TRBV11-2 to TRBJ2-2; D may be TRBD1 or TRBD2 (5 bases each). The CDR3 sequence is CASSLAGQNTGELFF. CDR3 nucleotides: TGTGCCAGCAGCTTAGCGGGGCAGAACACCGGGGAGCTGTTTTTT.